The next 27 T cell receptor beta chains were all read from a single sample in a study of PD-L1 blockade in urothelial cancer. Some clones are missing from TCRdb's copy, which holds only in-frame ones; the method was immunoSEQ multiplex PCR. This table holds about 51,000 clones, around 87% found once. The sequenced sample was PBMCs, obtained around atezolizumab (anti-PD-L1) treatment. Receptor source: a man aged 55-75 years with urothelial cancer.

This chain uses TRBV10-3 with TRBJ2-5; 9 positions agree with TRBD1. Trimming cost V 8 bases and J 6 bases; bases outside gene matches: 10. CDR1 and CDR2 (germline): ENHRY, SYGVKD. This CDR3 contains 14 residues. CDR3 residues: CAISPGQGPKTQYF. CDR3 in DNA: TGTGCCATCTCGCCGGGACAGGGCCCGAAGACCCAGTACTTC.

The CDR3, as DNA: TGTGCCATCAGTATTGCGGGGGGGGCAGAGACCCAGTACTTC. Translated: CAISIAGGAETQYF. The rearrangement links TRBV10-3 to TRBJ2-5, with 9 bases lining up with TRBD2. The ends lost 5 bases at V and 4 bases at J; junction bases unmatched: 5. Germline lookup yields CDR1 ENHRY and CDR2 SYGVKD. CDR3 length: 14 residues.

The chain carries TRBV6-5 and TRBJ2-7; D perhaps matches TRBD1 (5 bases). With 5 bases removed from V and 3 bases from J, the gap between germline ends came to 11 bases. The CDR3 covers 13 residues. CDR1 is MNHEY and CDR2 is SVGAGI in the germline V gene. CDR3 sequence: CASSTTAYYEQYF. The CDR3 nucleotides are TGTGCCAGCAGTACGACAGCCTACTACGAGCAGTACTTC.

The chain joins TRBV20-1 to TRBJ1-4; D is ambiguous. The CDR3 has 11 amino acids. The V gene's germline CDR1 is DFQATT and CDR2 SNEGSKA (reference sequence). Trimming cost V 6 bases and J 8 bases, with 10 bases left between them. The CDR3 nucleotides are TGCAGTGCGCCAGCCGGGGAAAAACTGTTTTTT. It translates to CSAPAGEKLFF.

This chain uses TRBV6-5 with TRBJ2-7, with 10 bases matching TRBD1. Germline loops: CDR1 MNHEY, CDR2 SVGAGI. This CDR3 is built from 15 residues. Trimming at V came to 2 bases and at J to 5 bases, leaving 6 bases not matched to a gene. The CDR3 protein is CASSYAGTGVDEQYF. CDR3 DNA: TGTGCCAGCAGTTACGCCGGGACAGGGGTTGACGAGCAGTACTTC.

The chain carries TRBV7-9 and TRBJ1-6, with D perhaps TRBD1 (5 bases). The CDR3 extends over 13 amino acids. Trimming left V 7 bases short and J 10 bases short, with 14 bases between. Germline V gives CDR1 SEHNR, CDR2 FQNEAQ (reference sequence). CDR3 protein: CASNSGGYSPLHF. CDR3 in DNA: TGTGCCAGCAACTCCGGGGGTTACTCACCCCTCCACTTT.

The V gene is TRBV5-3, the J gene TRBJ1-1, with a weak D call TRBD1 (5 bases). TRBV5-3 is identified as an open reading frame with a role that is uncertain. The CDR3 length is 17 residues. V was shortened by 2 bases and J by 3 bases, with 20 bases between the two germline ends. The CDR3 nucleotides read TGTGCCAGAAGCTTCGTAGGGATCTTGCCGGGGGACACTGAAGCTTTCTTT. Its protein product is CARSFVGILPGDTEAFF.

Only a few counts were recorded for this clone. J is TRBJ1-4 and V is TRBV5-1; 7 nucleotides match TRBD1. V was clipped by 0 bases and J by 7 bases; unmatched bases: 6. From germline, CDR1 is SGHRS and CDR2 YFSETQ. The CDR3 consists of 15 residues. The CDR3 loop is CASSLEGARGEKLFF. The DNA for the CDR3 is TGCGCCAGCAGCTTGGAGGGGGCAAGGGGTGAAAAACTGTTTTTT. The entire variable domain, with the rest obtained from reference TRBV5-1 and TRBJ1-4, is as follows: KAGVTQTPRYLIKTRGQQVTLSCSPISGHRSVSWYQQTPGQGLQFLFEYFSETQRNKGNFPGRFSGRQFSNSRSEMNVSTLELGDSALYLCASSLEGARGEKLFFGSGTQLSVL.

The gene calls are TRBV19 and TRBJ2-7; D is undetermined. Germline V CDR1 and CDR2: LNHDA, SQIVND (reference sequence). This CDR3 has 13 residues. The V gene lost 9 bases and the J gene lost 4 bases, with 16 bases spanning the gap. CDR3 residues: CASSFYGHYEQYF. The DNA for the CDR3 is TGTGCCAGCTCCTTCTACGGTCATTACGAGCAGTACTTC.

The chain is built from TRBV9 and TRBJ1-3, with no clear D. Per the germline V gene, CDR1 is SGDLS and CDR2 is YYNGEE. Trimming removed 4 bases from V and 0 bases from J, with 14 bases in between. There are 16 residues in the CDR3. As DNA, the CDR3 is TGTGCCAGCAGCCCCCGGGGTCGTGTCTCTGGAAACACCATATATTTT. Its protein is CASSPRGRVSGNTIYF.

V gene TRBV6-6 combines with J gene TRBJ2-1; 9 positions agree with TRBD1. The CDR3 has 16 residues. J lost 7 bases, V lost 4 bases, and 11 bases had no gene match. From germline, CDR1 is MNHNY and CDR2 SVGAGI (reference sequence). DNA of the CDR3: TGTGCCAGCAGTTCCGGGGGACAGGGAAGGAGGAATGAGCAGTTCTTC. This gives the protein CASSSGGQGRRNEQFF.

The chain uses TRBV5-1 and TRBJ2-1; 11 bases are shared with TRBD1. V dropped 1 base and J dropped 9; count of bases not matched to a gene: 9. Germline CDR1 and CDR2: SGHRS and YFSETQ. This CDR3 region has 16 residues. This CDR3 is CASSLSGTGGSSEQFF. The CDR3 DNA reads TGCGCCAGCAGCTTGTCCGGGACAGGGGGTAGCAGTGAGCAGTTCTTC.

The CDR3 bases are TGTGCCTGGAGTACGCGGACAGGGCGGAATGAAAAACTGTTTTTT. Translating gives CAWSTRTGRNEKLFF. The J gene is TRBJ1-4, the V gene TRBV30, with 8 bases lining up with TRBD1. This CDR3 has 15 residues. Germline V gene sequence: CDR1 GTSNPN, CDR2 SVGIG (reference sequence). V was pared by 2 bases and J by 5 bases, with 7 bases of the junction left unmatched.

The chain combines TRBV27 with TRBJ2-3, with D uncertain. In germline, CDR1 is MNHEY, CDR2 SMNVEV (reference sequence). The V and J ends lost 3 bases and 2 bases respectively, with 12 bases between them. This CDR3 comprises 15 residues. The CDR3 sequence: CASSLESWPTDTQYF. The CDR3 coding sequence is TGTGCCAGCAGTTTGGAGAGTTGGCCCACAGATACGCAGTATTTT.

This rearrangement joins TRBV5-1 to TRBJ2-7; 8 bases line up with TRBD1. The CDR3 length is 16 residues. J gave up 3 bases and V 0 bases, and 8 bases lay outside the gene matches. The V gene's germline CDR1 is SGHRS and CDR2 YFSETQ. CDR3 coding DNA: TGCGCCAGCAGCTTGGCCGGACAGGGAGTAAACTACGAGCAGTACTTC. Translation gives CASSLAGQGVNYEQYF.

This clone has more than one count but fewer than ten. This chain connects TRBV5-1 to TRBJ1-1; no definite D call. This CDR3 is built from 13 residues. Trimming removed 1 base at V and 0 bases at J, with 4 bases between. The germline V gene encodes CDR1 SGHRS and CDR2 YFSETQ. The DNA for the CDR3 is TGCGCCAGCAGCTTGACAGTGAACACTGAAGCTTTCTTT. It translates to CASSLTVNTEAFF.

The count of this clone is one. The chain recombines TRBV4-1 with TRBJ1-2, with 7 bases that match TRBD1. With 1 base clipped from V and 8 bases from J, the junction kept 13 bases outside the gene matches. Germline V lookup: CDR1 MGHRA, CDR2 YSYEKL. The CDR3 runs to 16 residues. In DNA, the CDR3 is TGCGCCAGCAGCCAAGGTCGTTTCCAGGGACAGAACGGCTACACCTTC. It encodes CASSQGRFQGQNGYTF.

The gene calls are TRBV9 and TRBJ1-6; 9 nucleotides line up with TRBD1. CDR3 length: 16 residues. CDR1 SGDLS and CDR2 YYNGEE come from the germline V gene. V trimming: 4 bases; J trimming: 6 bases; junction bases outside the gene matches: 8. The chain's CDR3 is CASSPQPGQGNSPLHF. As DNA, the CDR3 is TGTGCCAGCAGCCCACAACCGGGACAGGGTAATTCACCCCTCCACTTT.

The chain has TRBV6-6 and TRBJ1-5; no firm D call. Germline CDR1 is MNHNY and CDR2 is SVGAGI (reference sequence). This CDR3 contains 10 residues. The ends were cut back, 8 bases at V and 7 bases at J, with 6 bases in the middle. DNA of the CDR3: TGTGCCAGCGGTGGCCAGCCCCAGCATTTT. It yields the protein CASGGQPQHF.

The count of this clone is one. The CDR3 nucleotides are TGTGCCAGCAGTTACGAGAAAGAGACCCAGTACTTC. It yields the protein CASSYEKETQYF. V usage is TRBV2 and J usage is TRBJ2-5; no firm D call. CDR1 and CDR2 (germline): SNHLY, FYNNEI. V was trimmed by 5 bases and J by 3 bases, leaving 7 bases between them. This CDR3 is 12 amino acids long.

The rearrangement joins TRBV7-2 to TRBJ1-6; TRBD1 aligns across 8 bases. Germline V gene lookup returns CDR1 SGHTA and CDR2 FQGNSA. CDR3 size: 19 residues. Trimming removed 5 bases from V and 11 bases from J; junction bases left unmatched: 23. In DNA, the CDR3 is TGTGCCAGCAGCGCCGCCGACAGGGGAGTTTGGATTGGTATTGCACCCCTCCACTTT. Residues: CASSAADRGVWIGIAPLHF.

The chain couples TRBV5-6 to TRBJ1-2; 7 nucleotides line up with TRBD1. This CDR3 region has 15 residues. Germline values: CDR1 SGHDT, CDR2 YYEEEE. V lost 7 bases to trimming and J lost 2 bases; unmatched junction nucleotides: 11. The CDR3 protein is CASSRWDRPNYGYTF. The CDR3 bases are TGTGCCAGCTCCCGTTGGGACAGACCCAACTATGGCTACACCTTC.

The chain couples TRBV4-1 to TRBJ2-1, with D tentatively TRBD2 (7 bases). Trimming pared 2 bases from V and 10 bases from J, leaving 18 bases between. The CDR3 has 15 residues. Germline assignment: CDR1 MGHRA and CDR2 YSYEKL. CDR3 coding DNA: TGCGCCAGCAGCCAACAGGGCCCGGGGAGGGGGGAGCAGTTCTTC. Encoded protein: CASSQQGPGRGEQFF.

V and J are TRBV28 and TRBJ1-1; D is unclear. The V and J ends lost 2 bases and 2 bases respectively, with 9 bases between them. This CDR3 is 14 amino acids long. The germline gives CDR1 MDHEN, CDR2 SYDVKM. In nucleotides, the CDR3 is TGTGCCAGCAGTTTACCTACTATTAACACTGAAGCTTTCTTT. It translates to CASSLPTINTEAFF.

This clone occurred once. The chain combines TRBV6-6 with TRBJ1-6; TRBD1 agrees at 7 bases. Trimming cost V 9 bases and J 2 bases; bases outside gene matches: 4. The CDR3 runs to 14 residues. Germline assignment: CDR1 MNHNY and CDR2 SVGAGI (reference sequence). The DNA of the CDR3 is TGTGCCAGTGCGGGACAGACCTATAATTCACCCCTCCACTTT. Translation gives CASAGQTYNSPLHF.

The J gene is TRBJ1-1, the V gene TRBV7-6; 7 bases fit TRBD1. V lost 0 bases and J lost 8; bases outside the gene matches: 3. The CDR3 runs to 13 residues. Germline CDR1 is SGHVS and CDR2 is FNYEAQ. CDR3 coding DNA: TGTGCCAGCAGCTTAGCCACAGGGGCAGAAGCTTTCTTT. Translated, it gives CASSLATGAEAFF.

This clone has a handful of counts. The rearrangement links TRBV5-1 to TRBJ1-1; D unclear. Trimming cost V 9 bases and J 0 bases, with 15 bases left between them. Germline V gene lookup returns CDR1 SGHRS and CDR2 YFSETQ. The CDR3 is 14 residues long. The CDR3 nucleotides read TGCGCCACCCGCGAGAGCAGGCTGAACACTGAAGCTTTCTTT. This gives the protein CATRESRLNTEAFF.